Below are 17 T cell receptor beta chains sequenced from a single sample in a study of T cell responses to AZD1222 COVID-19 vaccine. The protocol was immunoSEQ multiplex PCR, while the TCRdb copy is restricted to in-frame clones and leaves out a portion. Among around 100,000 clones listed, about nine tenths were seen once. Sample: peripheral blood, taken on day 0 of AZD1222 vaccination. The source of these receptors is an adult in good health.

Worth noting for this clone: Here the CDR3 omits its conserved ending phenylalanine or tryptophan, so a read error is the likely source. The DNA is omitted, as the CDR3 cannot be located on it reliably, and the CDR3 follows TCRdb's listing. The chain combines TRBV12-3 or TRBV12-4 with TRBJ1-5. The CDR3 is made up of 8 amino acids, end residues included. The CDR3 here is CASSLLLP.

The chain recombines TRBV19 with TRBJ1-1; the D is unclear. Germline V CDR1 and CDR2: LNHDA, SQIVND (reference sequence). The germline V and J ends were trimmed by 3 bases and 7 bases, with 12 bases remaining between them. The CDR3 spans 13 residues. CDR3 sequence reads: CASSIGRLGEAFF. CDR3 bases: TGTGCCAGTAGTATTGGTAGGTTAGGTGAAGCTTTCTTT.

The V and J genes are TRBV6-1 and TRBJ1-5, with unresolved D. Trimming took off 3 bases at V and 4 bases at J, with 4 bases between the two ends. The CDR3 contains 12 residues. In germline, CDR1 is MNHNS, CDR2 SASEGT. This CDR3 is CASSETNQPQHF. CDR3 in DNA: TGTGCCAGCAGTGAGACAAATCAGCCCCAGCATTTT.

J is TRBJ2-1 and V is TRBV20-1; 7 bases line up with TRBD2. Germline CDR1 and CDR2: DFQATT and SNEGSKA (reference sequence). The trim removed 3 bases at V and 14 bases at J, leaving 1 base unmatched. This CDR3 comprises 9 residues. CDR3 residues: CSASGGKFF. The CDR3 nucleotides read TGCAGTGCTAGCGGGGGGAAGTTCTTC.

The chain uses TRBV11-2 and TRBJ2-1, with D unresolved. The ends were cut back, 4 bases at V and 5 bases at J, with 6 bases in the middle. CDR3 length equals 12 residues. Germline values: CDR1 SGHAT, CDR2 FQNNGV. CDR3: CASSSNNNEQFF. For the CDR3, the DNA is TGTGCCAGCAGCTCCAACAACAATGAGCAGTTCTTC.

The rearrangement links TRBV6-5 to TRBJ1-6; TRBD1 aligns across 9 bases. J lost 11 bases, V lost 6 bases, and 5 bases had no gene match. This CDR3 comprises 13 residues. Germline CDR1 is MNHEY and CDR2 is SVGAGI. Here the CDR3 reads CASRWDREAPLHF. As DNA, the CDR3 is TGTGCCAGCAGGTGGGACAGGGAGGCACCCCTCCACTTT.

The chain is built from TRBV6-2 or TRBV6-3 and TRBJ2-5; maybe TRBD2 (6 bases). V was clipped by 3 bases and J by 5 bases, with 13 bases between them. The CDR3 loop spans 14 amino acids. Germline CDR1 and CDR2: MNHEY and SVGEGT. The CDR3 sequence: CASSYYASVETQYF. The CDR3 region has the DNA TGTGCCAGCAGTTATTATGCTAGCGTGGAGACCCAGTACTTC.

The V call is TRBV11-2, the J call TRBJ2-1; D may be TRBD2 (5 bases). With 5 bases removed from V and 2 bases from J, the gap between germline ends came to 10 bases. CDR3 length: 14 amino acids. Germline V gene lookup returns CDR1 SGHAT and CDR2 FQNNGV. The CDR3 spells CASSLSGTYNEQFF. CDR3 DNA sequence: TGTGCCAGCAGCCTGTCCGGGACCTACAATGAGCAGTTCTTC.

The chain recombines TRBV7-9 with TRBJ1-2; D not resolved. The germline V and J ends were trimmed by 3 bases and 1 base, with 6 bases remaining between them. Germline V gene lookup returns CDR1 SEHNR and CDR2 FQNEAQ (reference sequence). The CDR3 runs to 13 residues. CDR3 in amino acids: CASSLSDNYGYTF. In DNA, the CDR3 is TGTGCCAGCAGCTTGTCTGATAACTATGGCTACACCTTC.

The chain uses TRBV5-1 and TRBJ2-5; the D gene could be TRBD1 or TRBD2 (6 bases each). The CDR3 spans 13 residues. Trimming took 2 bases from V and 5 from J, leaving 10 bases between them. Germline V gene sequence: CDR1 SGHRS, CDR2 YFSETQ. The CDR3 sequence: CASSLRGGETQYF. CDR3 bases: TGCGCCAGCAGCTTAAGAGGGGGGGAGACCCAGTACTTC.

The chain uses TRBV28 and TRBJ2-7; D is unclear. The V gene's germline CDR1 is MDHEN and CDR2 SYDVKM. The V gene lost 2 bases and the J gene lost 4 bases, with 9 bases spanning the gap. The CDR3 length is 13 residues. The CDR3 protein is CASSLASLYEQYF. CDR3 sequence (DNA): TGTGCCAGCAGTTTAGCCTCGTTGTACGAGCAGTACTTC.

This chain links TRBV7-9 with TRBJ2-3, with D maybe TRBD2 (5 bases). Germline loops: CDR1 SEHNR, CDR2 FQNEAQ (reference sequence). Trimming took off 5 bases at V and 6 bases at J, with 9 bases between the two ends. The CDR3 is 12 amino acids. The CDR3 DNA is TGTGCCAGCAGCGGACTGCCGGATACGCAGTATTTT. Protein: CASSGLPDTQYF.

This chain connects TRBV30 to TRBJ2-1; D is possibly TRBD1 or TRBD2 (5 bases each). The CDR3 extends over 12 amino acids. Trimming removed 5 bases at V and 8 bases at J, with 13 bases between. Germline V gene lookup returns CDR1 GTSNPN and CDR2 SVGIG (reference sequence). CDR3 residues: CAWEGTSDEQFF. CDR3 nucleotides: TGTGCCTGGGAAGGGACCTCCGATGAGCAGTTCTTC.

The chain carries TRBV24-1 and TRBJ1-2; D not resolved. CDR3 length: 14 residues. Germline CDR1 and CDR2: KGHDR and SFDVKD. Trimming took 5 bases from V and 2 from J, leaving 11 bases between them. CDR3 sequence: CATSAAGTNYGYTF. In DNA form, the CDR3 reads TGTGCCACCAGTGCGGCAGGCACCAACTATGGCTACACCTTC.

The chain is built from TRBV5-8 and TRBJ1-2, with TRBD1 as a possible D gene (5 bases). Germline lookup yields CDR1 SGHTS and CDR2 YDEGEE. V gave up 0 bases and J gave up 5 bases, with 11 bases separating them. CDR3 length equals 14 residues. In DNA, the CDR3 is TGTGCCAGCAGCTTGGGACCGCGGGGGTATGGCTACACCTTC. This gives the protein CASSLGPRGYGYTF.

CDR3 protein: CASSRPTGYEQYF. CDR3 bases: TGTGCCAGCTCACGCCCGACGGGATACGAGCAGTACTTC. The genes are TRBV18 and TRBJ2-7, with D perhaps TRBD2 (5 bases). This CDR3 comprises 13 residues. Trimming removed 4 bases at V and 4 bases at J, with 11 bases between. Per germline, CDR1 KGHSH and CDR2 LQKENI.

Here the CDR3 DNA reads TGTGCCTGGAGTGCAAGTTGGGGGGCGCATGCTTTCTTT. Translating gives CAWSASWGAHAFF. The chain has TRBV30 and TRBJ1-1, with D tentatively TRBD1 (6 bases). The CDR3 has 13 amino acids. CDR1 is GTSNPN, CDR2 SVGIG, per germline (reference sequence). V was pared by 1 base and J by 11 bases, with 17 bases between. The variable domain in full, completed from reference TRBV30 and TRBJ1-1, reads SQTIHQWPATLVQPVGSPLSLECTVEGTSNPNLYWYRQAAGRGLQLLFYSVGIGQISSEVPQNLSASRPQDRQFILSSKKLLLSDSGFYLCAWSASWGAHAFFGQGTRLTVV.